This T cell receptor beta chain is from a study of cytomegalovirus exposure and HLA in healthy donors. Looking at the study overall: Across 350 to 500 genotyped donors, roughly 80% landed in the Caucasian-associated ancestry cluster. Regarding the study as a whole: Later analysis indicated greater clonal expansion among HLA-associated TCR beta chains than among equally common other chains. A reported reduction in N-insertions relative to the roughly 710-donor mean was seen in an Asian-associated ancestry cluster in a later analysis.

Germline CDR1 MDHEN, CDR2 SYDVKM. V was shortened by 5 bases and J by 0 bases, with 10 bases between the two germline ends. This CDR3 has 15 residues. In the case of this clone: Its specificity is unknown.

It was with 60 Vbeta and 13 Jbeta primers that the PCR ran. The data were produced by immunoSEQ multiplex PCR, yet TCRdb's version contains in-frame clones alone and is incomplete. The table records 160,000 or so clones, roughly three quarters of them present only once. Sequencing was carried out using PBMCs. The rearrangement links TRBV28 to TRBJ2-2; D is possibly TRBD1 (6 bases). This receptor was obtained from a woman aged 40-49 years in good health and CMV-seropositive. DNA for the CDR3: TGTGCCAGCAGTCATGGGGGCTCGAACACCGGGGAGCTGTTTTTT. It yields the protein CASSHGGSNTGELFF.